This T cell receptor beta chain was profiled in a study of OX40 agonist ivuxolimab in advanced cancers. Study-level points and caveats: At 0.1 to 3.0 mg/kg, clonal expansion of CD4+ and CD8+ blood T cells had occurred by week 6.

Anyone with autoimmune disease history or systemic immunosuppression was excluded. TCRdb keeps only in-frame clones here, not all; method: immunoSEQ multiplex PCR. Of 78,000 or so clones listed, approximately 84% are singletons. V was shortened by 1 base and J by 7 bases, with 15 bases between the two germline ends. The CDR3 is 15 residues long. Germline V gene data show CDR1 as SGHRS and CDR2 as YFSETQ. About this clone: The antigen remains undetermined.

J is TRBJ1-5 and V is TRBV5-1, with a tentative D call TRBD1 (5 bases). This receptor was taken from an adult with an advanced solid tumor such as melanoma, head and neck, liver or kidney cancer. The specimen comprised CD4+ or CD8+ T cells sorted from blood, sampled in a trial of the OX40 agonist ivuxolimab. CDR3 sequence reads: CASSLSSGPEQPQHF. DNA of the CDR3: TGCGCCAGCAGCTTGAGTTCGGGGCCGGAGCAGCCCCAGCATTTT.